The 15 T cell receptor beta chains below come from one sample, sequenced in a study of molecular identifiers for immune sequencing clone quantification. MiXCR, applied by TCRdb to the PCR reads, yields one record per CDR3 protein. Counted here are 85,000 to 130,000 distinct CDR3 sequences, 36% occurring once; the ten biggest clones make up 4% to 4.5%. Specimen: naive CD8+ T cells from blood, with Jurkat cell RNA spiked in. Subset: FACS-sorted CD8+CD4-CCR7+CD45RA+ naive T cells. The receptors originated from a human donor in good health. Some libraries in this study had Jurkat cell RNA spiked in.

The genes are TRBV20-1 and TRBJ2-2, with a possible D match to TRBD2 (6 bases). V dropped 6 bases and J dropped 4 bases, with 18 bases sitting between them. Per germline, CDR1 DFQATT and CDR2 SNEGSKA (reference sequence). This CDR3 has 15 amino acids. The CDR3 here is CSARPGTLSTGELFF. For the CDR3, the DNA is TGCAGTGCAAGACCGGGGACTTTGAGCACCGGGGAGCTGTTTTTT.

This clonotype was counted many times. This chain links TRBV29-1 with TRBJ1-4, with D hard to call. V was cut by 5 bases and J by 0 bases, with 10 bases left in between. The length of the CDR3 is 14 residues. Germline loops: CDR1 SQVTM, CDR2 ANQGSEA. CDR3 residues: CSVPDNATNEKLFF. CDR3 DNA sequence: TGCAGCGTTCCTGACAATGCAACTAATGAAAAACTGTTTTTT.

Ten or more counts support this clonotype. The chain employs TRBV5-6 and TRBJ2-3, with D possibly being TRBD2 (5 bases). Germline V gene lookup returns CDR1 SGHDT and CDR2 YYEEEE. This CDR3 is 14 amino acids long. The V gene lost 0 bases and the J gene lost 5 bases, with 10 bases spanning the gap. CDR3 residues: CASSLGGVEDTQYF. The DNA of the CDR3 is TGTGCCAGCAGCTTGGGGGGAGTGGAAGATACGCAGTATTTT.

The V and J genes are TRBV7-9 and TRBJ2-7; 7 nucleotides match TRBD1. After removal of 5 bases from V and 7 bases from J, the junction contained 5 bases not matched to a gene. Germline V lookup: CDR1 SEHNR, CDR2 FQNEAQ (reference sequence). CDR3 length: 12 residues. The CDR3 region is CASSRDSPEQYF. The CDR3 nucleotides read TGTGCCAGCAGCCGGGACAGCCCGGAGCAGTACTTC.

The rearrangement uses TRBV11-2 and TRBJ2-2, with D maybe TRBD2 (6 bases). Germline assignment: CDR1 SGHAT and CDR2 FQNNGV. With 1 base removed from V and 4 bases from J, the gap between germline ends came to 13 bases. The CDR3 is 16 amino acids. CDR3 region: CASSLVVREATGELFF. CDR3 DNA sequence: TGTGCCAGCAGCTTAGTTGTTAGGGAGGCCACCGGGGAGCTGTTTTTT.

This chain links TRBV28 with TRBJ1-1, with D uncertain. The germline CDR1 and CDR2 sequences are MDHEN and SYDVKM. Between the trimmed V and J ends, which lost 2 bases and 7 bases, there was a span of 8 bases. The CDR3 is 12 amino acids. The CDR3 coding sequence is TGTGCCAGCAGTTTAGCCCAGTTTGAAGCTTTCTTT. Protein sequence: CASSLAQFEAFF.

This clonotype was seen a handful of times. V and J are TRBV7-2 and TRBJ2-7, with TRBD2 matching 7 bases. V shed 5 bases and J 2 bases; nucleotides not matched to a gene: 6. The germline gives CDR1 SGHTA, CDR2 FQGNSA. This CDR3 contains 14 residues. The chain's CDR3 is CASSSLAEAYEQYF. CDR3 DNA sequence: TGTGCCAGCAGCAGCCTAGCGGAGGCCTACGAGCAGTACTTC. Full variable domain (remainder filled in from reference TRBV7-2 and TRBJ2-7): GAGVSQSPSNKVTEKGKDVELRCDPISGHTALYWYRQSLGQGLEFLIYFQGNSAPDKSGLPSDRFSAERTGGSVSTLTIQRTQQEDSAVYLCASSSLAEAYEQYFGPGTRLTVT.

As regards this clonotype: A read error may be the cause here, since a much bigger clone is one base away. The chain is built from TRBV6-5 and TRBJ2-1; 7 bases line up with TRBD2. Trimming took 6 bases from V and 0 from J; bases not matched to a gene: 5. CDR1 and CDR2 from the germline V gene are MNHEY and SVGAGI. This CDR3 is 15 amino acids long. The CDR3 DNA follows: TGTGCCAGCAGGTACGGCGGGGGCTCCTACAATGAGCAGTTCTTC. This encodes CASRYGGGSYNEQFF.

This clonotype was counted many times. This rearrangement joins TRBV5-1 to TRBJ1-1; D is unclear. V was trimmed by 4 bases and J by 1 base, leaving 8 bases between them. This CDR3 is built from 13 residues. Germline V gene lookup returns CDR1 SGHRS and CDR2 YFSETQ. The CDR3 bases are TGCGCCAGCAGCGCCTACCGGAACACTGAAGCTTTCTTT. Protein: CASSAYRNTEAFF.

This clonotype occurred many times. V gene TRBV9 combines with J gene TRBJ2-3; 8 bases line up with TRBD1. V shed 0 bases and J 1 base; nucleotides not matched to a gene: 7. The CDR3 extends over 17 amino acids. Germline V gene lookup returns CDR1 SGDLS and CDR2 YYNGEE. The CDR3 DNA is TGTGCCAGCAGCGTAGTGGCAGGGGGCATAGGCACAGATACGCAGTATTTT. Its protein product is CASSVVAGGIGTDTQYF.

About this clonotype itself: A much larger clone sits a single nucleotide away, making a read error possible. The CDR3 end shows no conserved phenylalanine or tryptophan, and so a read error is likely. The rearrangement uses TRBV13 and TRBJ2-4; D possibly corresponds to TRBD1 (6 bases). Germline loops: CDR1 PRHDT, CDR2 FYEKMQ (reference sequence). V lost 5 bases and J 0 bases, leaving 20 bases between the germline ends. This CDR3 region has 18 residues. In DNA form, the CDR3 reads TGTGCCAGCAGCACCCGCAGGGGAGACGCTCTAGCCAAAAACATTCAGTACATC. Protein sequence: CASSTRRGDALAKNIQYI.

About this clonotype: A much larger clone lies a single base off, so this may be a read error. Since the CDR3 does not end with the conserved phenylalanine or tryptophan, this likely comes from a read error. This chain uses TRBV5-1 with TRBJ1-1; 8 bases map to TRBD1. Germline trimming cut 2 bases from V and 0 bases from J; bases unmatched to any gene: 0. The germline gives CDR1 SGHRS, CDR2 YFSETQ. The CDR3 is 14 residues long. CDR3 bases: TGCGCCAGCAGCTTCAGGGGGCTGAACACTGAAGCTTTCTTA. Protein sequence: CASSFRGLNTEAFL.

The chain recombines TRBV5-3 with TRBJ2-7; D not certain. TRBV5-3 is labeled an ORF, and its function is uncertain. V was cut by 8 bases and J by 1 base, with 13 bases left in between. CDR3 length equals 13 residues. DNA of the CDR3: TGTGCCAGCAGGTTCGGTCAGTCCTACGAGCAGTACTTC. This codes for CASRFGQSYEQYF.

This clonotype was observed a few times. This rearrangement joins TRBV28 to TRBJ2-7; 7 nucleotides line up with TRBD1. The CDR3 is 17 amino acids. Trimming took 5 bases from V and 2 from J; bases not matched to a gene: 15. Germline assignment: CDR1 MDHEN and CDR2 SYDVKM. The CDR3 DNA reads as TGTGCCAGCAGTCCTACCCGGTGGACAGGCAGCACCTACGAGCAGTACTTC. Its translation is CASSPTRWTGSTYEQYF. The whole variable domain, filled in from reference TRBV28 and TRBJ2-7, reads DVKVTQSSRYLVKRTGEKVFLECVQDMDHENMFWYRQDPGLGLRLIYFSYDVKMKEKGDIPEGYSVSREKKERFSLILESASTNQTSMYLCASSPTRWTGSTYEQYFGPGTRLTVT.

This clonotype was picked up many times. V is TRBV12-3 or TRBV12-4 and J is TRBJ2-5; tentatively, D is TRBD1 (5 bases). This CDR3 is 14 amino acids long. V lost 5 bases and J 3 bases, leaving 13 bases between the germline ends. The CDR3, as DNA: TGTGCCAGCAGTCCGACAGTCATGGAAGAGACCCAGTACTTC. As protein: CASSPTVMEETQYF.